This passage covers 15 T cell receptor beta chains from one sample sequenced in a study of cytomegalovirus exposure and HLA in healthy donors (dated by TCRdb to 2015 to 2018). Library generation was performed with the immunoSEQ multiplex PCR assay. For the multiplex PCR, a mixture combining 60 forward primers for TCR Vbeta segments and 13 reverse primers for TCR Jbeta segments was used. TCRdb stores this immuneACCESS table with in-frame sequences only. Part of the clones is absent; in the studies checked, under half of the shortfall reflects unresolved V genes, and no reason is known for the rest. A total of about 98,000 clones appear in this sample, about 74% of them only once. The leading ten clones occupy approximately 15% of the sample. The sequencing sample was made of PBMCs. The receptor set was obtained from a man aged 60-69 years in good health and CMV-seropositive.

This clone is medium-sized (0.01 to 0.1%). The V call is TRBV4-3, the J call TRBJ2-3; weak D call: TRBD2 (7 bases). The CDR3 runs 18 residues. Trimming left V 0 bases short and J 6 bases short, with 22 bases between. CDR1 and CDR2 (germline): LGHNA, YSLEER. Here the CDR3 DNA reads TGCGCCAGCAGCCAAGATCTTGTGGGGGGGCTGTTATCGGATACGCAGTATTTT. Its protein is CASSQDLVGGLLSDTQYF.

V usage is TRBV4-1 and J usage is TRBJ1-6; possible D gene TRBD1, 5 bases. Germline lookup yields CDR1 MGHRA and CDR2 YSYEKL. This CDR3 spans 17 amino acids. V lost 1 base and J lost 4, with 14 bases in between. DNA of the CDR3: TGCGCCAGCAGCCAAGTTTGGGGTAGGGGATATAATTCACCCCTCCACTTT. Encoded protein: CASSQVWGRGYNSPLHF.

The CDR3 nucleotides are TGTGCCAGCAGCTCGAGCCGTCACGGGACTAGCGGGGAGACCCAGTACTTC. This sequence encodes CASSSSRHGTSGETQYF. The V gene is TRBV5-4, the J gene TRBJ2-5; 12 bases align to TRBD2. V trimming: 3 bases; J trimming: 5 bases; junction bases outside the gene matches: 11. Germline CDR1 is SGHNT and CDR2 is YYREEE (reference sequence). The CDR3 has 17 amino acids.

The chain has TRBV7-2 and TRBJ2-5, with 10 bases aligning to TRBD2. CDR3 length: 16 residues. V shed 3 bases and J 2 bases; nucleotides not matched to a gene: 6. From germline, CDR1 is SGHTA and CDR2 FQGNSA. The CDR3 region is CASSLGGSGGQETQYF. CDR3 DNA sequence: TGTGCCAGCAGCTTGGGGGGTAGCGGGGGGCAAGAGACCCAGTACTTC.

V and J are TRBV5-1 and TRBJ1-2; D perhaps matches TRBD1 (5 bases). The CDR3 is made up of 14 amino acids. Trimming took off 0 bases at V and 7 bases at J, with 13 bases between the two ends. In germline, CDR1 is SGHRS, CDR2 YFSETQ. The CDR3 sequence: CASSLGGGPVGYTF. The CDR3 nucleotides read TGCGCCAGCAGCTTGGGGGGCGGACCTGTTGGCTACACCTTC.

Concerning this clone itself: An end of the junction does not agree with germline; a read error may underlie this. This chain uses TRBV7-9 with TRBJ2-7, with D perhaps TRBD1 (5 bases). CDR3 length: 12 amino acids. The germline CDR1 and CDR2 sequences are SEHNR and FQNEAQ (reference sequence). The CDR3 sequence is CSSSLEGDEQYF. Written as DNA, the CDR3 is TGTTCCAGCAGCTTAGAAGGGGACGAGCAGTACTTC.

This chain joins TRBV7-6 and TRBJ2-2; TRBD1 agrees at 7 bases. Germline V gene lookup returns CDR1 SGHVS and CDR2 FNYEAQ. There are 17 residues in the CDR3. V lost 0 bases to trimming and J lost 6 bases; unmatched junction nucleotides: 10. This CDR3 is CASSLAVLGGRAGELFF. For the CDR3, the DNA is TGTGCCAGCAGCTTAGCCGTTTTAGGGGGCAGGGCCGGGGAGCTGTTTTTT.

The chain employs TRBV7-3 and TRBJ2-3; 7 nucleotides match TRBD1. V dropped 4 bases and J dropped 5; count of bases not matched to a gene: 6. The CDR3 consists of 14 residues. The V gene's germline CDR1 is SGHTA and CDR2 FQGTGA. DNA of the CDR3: TGTGCCAGCAGCTCACAGGGGAGAGGAGATACGCAGTATTTT. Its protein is CASSSQGRGDTQYF.

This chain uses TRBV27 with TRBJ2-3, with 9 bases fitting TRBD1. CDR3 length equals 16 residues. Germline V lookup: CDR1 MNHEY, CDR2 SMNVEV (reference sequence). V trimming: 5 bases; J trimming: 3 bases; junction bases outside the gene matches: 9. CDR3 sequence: CASSRAGDRATDTQYF. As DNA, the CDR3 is TGTGCCAGCAGTAGGGCTGGGGACAGGGCTACAGATACGCAGTATTTT.

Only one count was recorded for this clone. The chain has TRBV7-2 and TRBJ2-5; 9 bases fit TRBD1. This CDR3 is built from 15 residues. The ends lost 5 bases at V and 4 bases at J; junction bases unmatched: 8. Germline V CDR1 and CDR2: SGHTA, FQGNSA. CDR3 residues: CASSPTPGQGETQYF. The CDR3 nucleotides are TGTGCCAGCAGCCCGACCCCGGGACAGGGAGAGACCCAGTACTTC. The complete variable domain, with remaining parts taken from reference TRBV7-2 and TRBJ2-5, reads GAGVSQSPSNKVTEKGKDVELRCDPISGHTALYWYRQSLGQGLEFLIYFQGNSAPDKSGLPSDRFSAERTGGSVSTLTIQRTQQEDSAVYLCASSPTPGQGETQYFGPGTRLLVL.

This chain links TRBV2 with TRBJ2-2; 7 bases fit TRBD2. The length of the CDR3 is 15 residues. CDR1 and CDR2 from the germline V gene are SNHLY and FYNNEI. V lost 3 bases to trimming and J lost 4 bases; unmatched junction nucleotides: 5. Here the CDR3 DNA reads TGTGCCAGCAGTGAGAGAGCTAGCGGCACCGGGGAGCTGTTTTTT. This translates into CASSERASGTGELFF.

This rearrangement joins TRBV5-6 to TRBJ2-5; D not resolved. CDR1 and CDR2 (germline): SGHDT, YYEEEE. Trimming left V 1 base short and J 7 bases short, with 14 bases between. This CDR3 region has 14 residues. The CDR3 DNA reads TGTGCCAGCAGCTTGCACTCCCCCCCCGCGACCCAGTACTTC. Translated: CASSLHSPPATQYF.

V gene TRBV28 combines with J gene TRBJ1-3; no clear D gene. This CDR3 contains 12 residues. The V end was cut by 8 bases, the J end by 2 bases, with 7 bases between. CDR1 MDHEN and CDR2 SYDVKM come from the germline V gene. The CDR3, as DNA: TGTGCCAGCGCGCGGGCTGGAAACACCATATATTTT. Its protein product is CASARAGNTIYF.

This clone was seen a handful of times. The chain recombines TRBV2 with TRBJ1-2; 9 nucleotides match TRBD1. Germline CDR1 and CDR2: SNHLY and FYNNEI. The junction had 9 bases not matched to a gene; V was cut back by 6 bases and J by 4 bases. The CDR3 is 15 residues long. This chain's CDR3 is CASRVQGASTYGYTF. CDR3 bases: TGTGCCAGCAGAGTACAGGGGGCTTCTACCTATGGCTACACCTTC.

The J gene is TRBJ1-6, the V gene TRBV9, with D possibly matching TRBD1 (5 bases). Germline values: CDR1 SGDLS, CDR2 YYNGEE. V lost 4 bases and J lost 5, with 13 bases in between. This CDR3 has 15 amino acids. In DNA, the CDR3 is TGTGCCAGCAGCAGACAGCTTAAGGATAATTCACCCCTCCACTTT. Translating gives CASSRQLKDNSPLHF.